This entry lists 25 T cell receptor beta chains sequenced from one sample in a study of beta chain features in type 1 diabetes. Of the isolated RNA, all was reverse transcribed, and so the sequenced material was expressed TCRB transcripts. Generated by immunoSEQ multiplex PCR, the TCRdb table keeps only in-frame clones and is missing some. Here the sample spans 600,000 to 700,000 clones, 9.5% to 15% being singletons. Their antigens remain unidentified. Study-wide results and limits: All four CD4+ subsets of Type 1 diabetes patients contained TCRB CDR3s that were moderately but significantly shorter.

The sample was naive CD4+ T cells from blood. Receptor source: a man younger than 40 with type 1 diabetes.

This clone was seen once. The V and J genes are TRBV10-2 and TRBJ2-4, with 7 bases matching TRBD2. The V segment lost 4 bases and the J segment 6 bases; nucleotides outside the gene matches: 9. Looked up from germline, CDR1 is WSHSY and CDR2 is SAAADI. The CDR3 sequence is 15 residues long. In nucleotides, the CDR3 is TGCGCCAGCAGTGTTAACGGACTAGTGGGAAACATTCAGTACTTC. It translates to CASSVNGLVGNIQYF.

This chain connects TRBV30 to TRBJ1-6; D possibly corresponds to TRBD1 (6 bases). In germline, CDR1 is GTSNPN, CDR2 SVGIG (reference sequence). The CDR3 sequence is 14 residues long. Trimming left V 6 bases short and J 7 bases short, with 16 bases between. CDR3 bases: TGTGCCTGTCCATCGACAGGATACAATTCACCCCTCCACTTT. Translated: CACPSTGYNSPLHF.

This clone was detected only a few times. The same CDR3 also results from other DNA sequences found in this sample. The rearrangement links TRBV18 to TRBJ2-1, with D unresolved. This CDR3 has 14 amino acids. Trimming left V 6 bases short and J 5 bases short, with 14 bases between. In germline, CDR1 is KGHSH, CDR2 LQKENI. As DNA, the CDR3 is TGTGCCAGCTCTCCCTCGGGCCGGGACAATGAGCAGTTCTTC. This translates into CASSPSGRDNEQFF.

This clone was picked up a small number of times. J is TRBJ1-5 and V is TRBV19; 7 nucleotides agree with TRBD1. Germline V lookup: CDR1 LNHDA, CDR2 SQIVND (reference sequence). This CDR3 has 14 residues. The V segment lost 5 bases and the J segment 2 bases; nucleotides outside the gene matches: 3. The CDR3 coding sequence is TGTGCCAGTAGTTCAGGACAGGGCAATCAGCCCCAGCATTTT. It translates to CASSSGQGNQPQHF. The entire variable domain, with the rest obtained from reference TRBV19 and TRBJ1-5, is as follows: DGGITQSPKYLFRKEGQNVTLSCEQNLNHDAMYWYRQDPGQGLRLIYYSQIVNDFQKGDIAEGYSVSREKKESFPLTVTSAQKNPTAFYLCASSSGQGNQPQHFGDGTRLSIL.

As to this clone: Other DNA sequences of this sample code for an identical CDR3. The gene calls are TRBV4-3 and TRBJ2-1, with D maybe TRBD1 (6 bases). Germline loops: CDR1 LGHNA, CDR2 YSLEER. Trimming took off 0 bases at V and 1 base at J, with 7 bases between the two ends. The CDR3 contains 15 residues. In nucleotides, the CDR3 is TGCGCCAGCAGCCAAGATAGGGGGTCCTACAATGAGCAGTTCTTC. It yields the protein CASSQDRGSYNEQFF.

The chain carries TRBV14 and TRBJ2-1, with D maybe TRBD1 (5 bases). V was pared by 10 bases and J by 7 bases, with 17 bases between. Germline V gene sequence: CDR1 SGHDN, CDR2 FVKESK. This CDR3 comprises 13 residues. Here the CDR3 DNA reads TGTGCCACCTCTGAAGGGGTATGGAATGAGCAGTTCTTC. This sequence encodes CATSEGVWNEQFF.

This clone came up a few times. This chain links TRBV4-3 with TRBJ1-3; no clear D. Trimming stripped 2 bases from V and 0 bases from J, with 5 bases between. Per germline, CDR1 LGHNA and CDR2 YSLEER. There are 14 residues in the CDR3. The CDR3 sequence is CASSQSSSGNTIYF. In DNA, the CDR3 is TGCGCCAGCAGCCAATCTAGCTCTGGAAACACCATATATTTT.

This clone was detected only a few times. The CDR3, as DNA: TGTGCCAGCAGGGGACAGGGGAGCCTTAGCACAGATACGCAGTATTTT. It is translated as CASRGQGSLSTDTQYF. The chain couples TRBV7-9 to TRBJ2-3; 10 bases line up with TRBD1. Germline CDR1 is SEHNR and CDR2 is FQNEAQ (reference sequence). CDR3 length equals 16 residues. V shed 6 bases and J 0 bases; nucleotides not matched to a gene: 6.

On this clone: Other DNA sequences in this sample translate to the same CDR3. J is TRBJ1-2 and V is TRBV9; D not resolved. Germline V gene data show CDR1 as SGDLS and CDR2 as YYNGEE. The CDR3 has 14 amino acids. The ends were cut back, 0 bases at V and 5 bases at J, with 11 bases in the middle. The CDR3, as DNA: TGTGCCAGCAGCGTAGGGGCAGGCGGGTATGGCTACACCTTC. Protein: CASSVGAGGYGYTF.

The chain combines TRBV5-6 with TRBJ2-5, with TRBD1 as a possible D gene (6 bases). This CDR3 has 14 residues. Looked up from germline, CDR1 is SGHDT and CDR2 is YYEEEE. The V end was cut by 5 bases, the J end by 5 bases, with 16 bases between. The CDR3 is CASRRAGAKETQYF. The DNA of the CDR3 is TGTGCCAGCAGGCGCGCAGGGGCTAAGGAGACCCAGTACTTC. Full variable domain (remainder filled in from reference TRBV5-6 and TRBJ2-5): DAGVTQSPTHLIKTRGQQVTLRCSPKSGHDTVSWYQQALGQGPQFIFQYYEEEERQRGNFPDRFSGHQFPNYSSELNVNALLLGDSALYLCASRRAGAKETQYFGPGTRLLVL.

This clone was picked up a small number of times. The chain carries TRBV18 and TRBJ1-2; 7 bases are a match to TRBD1. In germline, CDR1 is KGHSH, CDR2 LQKENI. The V and J ends lost 0 bases and 4 bases, in that order; junction bases with no gene match: 11. This CDR3 contains 17 residues. CDR3 in amino acids: CASSPPTRDSPLYGYTF. The CDR3 DNA is TGTGCCAGCTCACCACCTACGAGGGACAGCCCACTCTATGGCTACACCTTC.

This chain uses TRBV18 with TRBJ2-5, with a possible D match to TRBD1 (8 bases). The germline gives CDR1 KGHSH, CDR2 LQKENI. V lost 3 bases, J lost 5 bases, and 19 bases lay in between. CDR3 size: 16 residues. The CDR3 reads CASSPWTGRATETQYF. The CDR3, as DNA: TGTGCCAGCTCACCCTGGACAGGGAGGGCGACGGAGACCCAGTACTTC.

This clone was picked up a small number of times. The V gene is TRBV29-1, the J gene TRBJ2-7; D perhaps matches TRBD1 (6 bases). The CDR3 length is 13 residues. CDR1 is SQVTM and CDR2 is ANQGSEA in the germline V gene. V was pared by 4 bases and J by 7 bases, with 17 bases between. CDR3 in amino acids: CSVAVGGPYEQYF. CDR3 sequence (DNA): TGCAGCGTTGCGGTTGGGGGCCCGTATGAGCAGTACTTC.

The V call is TRBV2, the J call TRBJ2-5; TRBD2 is a possible D gene (5 bases). The CDR3 contains 14 residues. The V and J ends lost 6 bases and 4 bases respectively, with 15 bases between them. CDR1 is SNHLY, CDR2 FYNNEI, per germline. The CDR3 sequence is CASSRGLLPETQYF. CDR3 bases: TGTGCCAGCAGCCGAGGGTTGTTGCCAGAGACCCAGTACTTC. The variable domain in full, with the rest retrieved from reference TRBV2 and TRBJ2-5, is EPEVTQTPSHQVTQMGQEVILRCVPISNHLYFYWYRQILGQKVEFLVSFYNNEISEKSEIFDDQFSVERPDGSNFTLKIRSTKLEDSAMYFCASSRGLLPETQYFGPGTRLLVL.

This clone was detected only a few times. This chain connects TRBV11-2 to TRBJ2-4; TRBD2 agrees at 10 bases. CDR1 SGHAT and CDR2 FQNNGV come from the germline V gene. There are 17 residues in the CDR3. V shed 5 bases and J 6 bases; nucleotides not matched to a gene: 13. The CDR3 nucleotides read TGTGCCAGCAGCCCCCGAGGTAGCGGGGGGTCTGGAAACATTCAGTACTTC. Translated, it gives CASSPRGSGGSGNIQYF.

This clone was detected only a few times. The J gene is TRBJ1-1, the V gene TRBV5-4; D is ambiguous. Germline CDR1 is SGHNT and CDR2 is YYREEE (reference sequence). The length of the CDR3 is 13 residues. V lost 4 bases to trimming and J lost 4 bases, with 11 bases between them. The DNA of the CDR3 is TGTGCCAGCAGCGCAGAGAGGTTCACTGAAGCTTTCTTT. Amino acids: CASSAERFTEAFF.

The chain links TRBV23-1 to TRBJ1-2, with 8 bases that match TRBD1. TRBV23-1 is filed as an ORF, its function uncertain. The junction had 4 bases not matched to a gene; V was cut back by 2 bases and J by 2 bases. The CDR3 runs 15 residues. CDR3 bases: TGCGCCAGCAGTCAAACCCACAGGGGGAACTATGGCTACACCTTC. It translates to CASSQTHRGNYGYTF.

The chain links TRBV4-3 to TRBJ1-6; possible D gene TRBD1, 5 bases. V was pared by 0 bases and J by 10 bases, with 22 bases between. CDR1 and CDR2 from the germline V gene are LGHNA and YSLEER. This CDR3 has 18 amino acids. This chain's CDR3 is CASSQDRLWVGEESPLHF. The CDR3 bases are TGCGCCAGCAGCCAAGATAGGCTCTGGGTGGGGGAAGAATCACCCCTCCACTTT.

This clone has only a few counts. The gene calls are TRBV28 and TRBJ2-7; D unclear. Germline V CDR1 and CDR2: MDHEN, SYDVKM. Trimming left V 5 bases short and J 3 bases short, with 14 bases between. CDR3 size: 14 residues. As DNA, the CDR3 is TGTGCCAGCAGTCACCAGGCGTCCTTCTACGAGCAGTACTTC. Translated, it gives CASSHQASFYEQYF.

The chain couples TRBV19 to TRBJ1-1; D is ambiguous. The germline CDR1 and CDR2 sequences are LNHDA and SQIVND (reference sequence). Trimming took 7 bases from V and 4 from J, leaving 13 bases between them. CDR3 size: 13 residues. DNA of the CDR3: TGTGCCAGTACCCTGCAGGAGGGCACTGAAGCTTTCTTT. Translated: CASTLQEGTEAFF.

J is TRBJ2-5 and V is TRBV7-2; 9 nucleotides align to TRBD2. CDR3 length equals 16 residues. Germline CDR1 is SGHTA and CDR2 is FQGNSA. With 3 bases clipped from V and 0 bases from J, the junction kept 5 bases outside the gene matches. The CDR3 reads CASSFLAGNHQETQYF. The CDR3, as DNA: TGTGCCAGCAGCTTTCTAGCGGGGAACCACCAAGAGACCCAGTACTTC. The entire variable domain, with the rest obtained from reference TRBV7-2 and TRBJ2-5, is as follows: GAGVSQSPSNKVTEKGKDVELRCDPISGHTALYWYRQSLGQGLEFLIYFQGNSAPDKSGLPSDRFSAERTGGSVSTLTIQRTQQEDSAVYLCASSFLAGNHQETQYFGPGTRLLVL.

This clone was detected a few times. The chain couples TRBV5-1 to TRBJ2-1; weak D call: TRBD1 (5 bases). The CDR3 sequence is 15 residues long. Germline V CDR1 and CDR2: SGHRS, YFSETQ. Trimming shortened V by 4 bases and J by 0 bases, and 11 bases separated the two germline ends. CDR3 amino acids: CASSGGHSSYNEQFF. The CDR3 DNA sequence: TGCGCCAGCAGCGGCGGACACAGCTCCTACAATGAGCAGTTCTTC.

In this sample, this clone turned up a few times. The chain employs TRBV6-5 and TRBJ1-1, with D unresolved. The germline gives CDR1 MNHEY, CDR2 SVGAGI. The CDR3 spans 15 residues. V dropped 7 bases and J dropped 0 bases, with 15 bases sitting between them. For the CDR3, the DNA is TGTGCCAGCAAACCCAGCGGACGTATGAACACTGAAGCTTTCTTT. Translated: CASKPSGRMNTEAFF.

This clone was picked up a small number of times. The rearrangement uses TRBV29-1 and TRBJ2-6; possible D gene TRBD2, 5 bases. There are 15 residues in the CDR3. In germline, CDR1 is SQVTM, CDR2 ANQGSEA. The germline V and J ends were trimmed by 4 bases and 2 bases, with 12 bases remaining between them. The CDR3 nucleotides are TGCAGCGTTGTTACGTTCGGGGCTGGGGCCAACGTCCTGACTTTC. Encoded protein: CSVVTFGAGANVLTF. The full variable domain, rest sourced from reference TRBV29-1 and TRBJ2-6, is SAVISQKPSRDICQRGTSLTIQCQVDSQVTMMFWYRQQPGQSLTLIATANQGSEATYESGFVIDKFPISRPNLTFSTLTVSNMSPEDSSIYLCSVVTFGAGANVLTFGAGSRLTVL.

The genes are TRBV5-6 and TRBJ2-1, with TRBD1 as a possible D gene (6 bases). This CDR3 is 16 amino acids long. The V and J ends lost 4 bases and 4 bases respectively, with 18 bases between them. Germline V gene data show CDR1 as SGHDT and CDR2 as YYEEEE. In DNA, the CDR3 is TGTGCCAGCAGCCTTATTACCGGGACACGATACAATGAGCAGTTCTTC. It specifies CASSLITGTRYNEQFF.